Detailed here is one T cell receptor beta chain. The same CDR3 is also encoded by other DNA sequences in this sample. The data were taken from a study of blood T cell dynamics during melanoma immunotherapy. DNA loading was fixed at about 360 ng for all bulk PBMC samples. Clones were sequenced by immunoSEQ multiplex PCR, and TCRdb holds only the in-frame ones, with some missing. Of about 7,000 clones listed, 65% to 85% are singletons. This CDR3 has 14 residues. Germline lookup yields CDR1 MDHEN and CDR2 SYDVKM. Trimming stripped 2 bases from V and 2 bases from J, with 7 bases between. The time point is: pre-treatment baseline. Blood was drawn before treatment and at week 3 after checkpoint blockade. Prior systemic cancer therapy, immunosuppressant use and other active malignancies excluded patients.

This chain connects TRBV28 to TRBJ1-5; D gene unclear. Here the sequenced sample was blood, taken from a patient treated with checkpoint blockade. This clonotype was sampled from a human donor with melanoma. Here the CDR3 DNA reads TGTGCCAGCAGTTTAGGGTGGGGCAATCAGCCCCAGCATTTT. Its protein product is CASSLGWGNQPQHF.